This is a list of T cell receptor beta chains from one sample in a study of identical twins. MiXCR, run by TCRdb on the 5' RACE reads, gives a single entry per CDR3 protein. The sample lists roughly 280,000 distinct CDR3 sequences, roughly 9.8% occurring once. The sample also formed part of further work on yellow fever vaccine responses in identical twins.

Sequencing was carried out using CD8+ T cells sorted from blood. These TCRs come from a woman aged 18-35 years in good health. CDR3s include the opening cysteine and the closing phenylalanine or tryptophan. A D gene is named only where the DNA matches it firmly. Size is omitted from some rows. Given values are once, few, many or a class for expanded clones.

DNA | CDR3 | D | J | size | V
TGTGCCAGCAACCCTGTCGGCTACGAGCAGTACTTC | CASNPVGYEQYF | . | TRBJ2-7 | few | TRBV11-2
TGTGCCAGCAGGGGCCTAGCATCAGATACGCAGTATTTT | CASRGLASDTQYF | . | TRBJ2-3 | many | TRBV7-2
TGTGCCAGCAGCGGGGGGAGAGGGTCGGCGCAGTTCTTC | CASSGGRGSAQFF | . | TRBJ2-1 | few | TRBV13
TGCAGTGCTAGCGCCGGGGAGCTGTTTTTT | CSASAGELFF | . | TRBJ2-2 | . | TRBV20-1
TGCGCCAGCAGCCAAGCTCCCCAACCGCAGTATTTT | CASSQAPQPQYF | . | TRBJ2-3 | . | TRBV4-1
TGTGCCAGCAGCGGACAGGGTTCCGGGGCCAACGTCCTGACTTTC | CASSGQGSGANVLTF | TRBD1 | TRBJ2-6 | few | TRBV2
TGCGCCAGCAGCTCTTCAGTGGAGGACTACGAGCAGTACTTC | CASSSSVEDYEQYF | . | TRBJ2-7 | many | TRBV5-1
TGTGCCACCCGCGCCGGACGTACCGGGGAGCTGTTTTTT | CATRAGRTGELFF | . | TRBJ2-2 | few | TRBV24-1
TGTGCCAGCAGTTACTCGACGTCAGCATCCTACGAGCAGTACTTC | CASSYSTSASYEQYF | . | TRBJ2-7 | few | TRBV6-2/TRBV6-3
TGTGCCAGCAGCGTAGATGGCTCCACTTTCTACAATGAGCAGTTCTTC | CASSVDGSTFYNEQFF | . | TRBJ2-1 | . | TRBV9
TGCGCCAGCAGCTTGGCGACTAGCGGGGGGATCTCCTACAATGAGCAGTTCTTC | CASSLATSGGISYNEQFF | TRBD2 | TRBJ2-1 | many | TRBV5-1
TGTGCCATCAGTGGAGGAGGGCTAGCGGGATCACATACGCAGTATTTT | CAISGGGLAGSHTQYF | TRBD2 | TRBJ2-3 | few | TRBV10-3
TGTGCCAGCAGTTACTTCGGCGCGGGATCTGGCTATGAGCAGTTCTTC | CASSYFGAGSGYEQFF | . | TRBJ2-1 | . | TRBV6-2/TRBV6-3
TGTGCCAGCAGTTTTGGGTCTGGGAGCTCCTACGAGCAGTACTTC | CASSFGSGSSYEQYF | . | TRBJ2-7 | few | TRBV27
TGTGCCAGCAGTTACACCAACTATCGGAACACTGAAGCTTTCTTT | CASSYTNYRNTEAFF | . | TRBJ1-1 | few | TRBV6-2/TRBV6-3
TGTGCCATCAGTGAGTGGGGGACAGGGAAGTTGGGCACTGAAGCTTTCTTT | CAISEWGTGKLGTEAFF | TRBD1 | TRBJ1-1 | few | TRBV10-3
TGCAGCGTTGTGCTAGCGGGGGCCACAGATACGCAGTATTTT | CSVVLAGATDTQYF | TRBD2 | TRBJ2-3 | many | TRBV29-1
TGTGCCAGCAGCCAAGAAGGAGGCCAGGGAGTCTACGAGCAGTACTTC | CASSQEGGQGVYEQYF | . | TRBJ2-7 | . | TRBV4-2
TGTGCCAGCAGCCCTAGGGTGCAGGGTTCGCTCTACGAGCAGTACTTC | CASSPRVQGSLYEQYF | . | TRBJ2-7 | . | TRBV7-9
TGTGCCAGCAGCAACCCCTCGACCGGGGAGCTGTTTTTT | CASSNPSTGELFF | . | TRBJ2-2 | few | TRBV7-3